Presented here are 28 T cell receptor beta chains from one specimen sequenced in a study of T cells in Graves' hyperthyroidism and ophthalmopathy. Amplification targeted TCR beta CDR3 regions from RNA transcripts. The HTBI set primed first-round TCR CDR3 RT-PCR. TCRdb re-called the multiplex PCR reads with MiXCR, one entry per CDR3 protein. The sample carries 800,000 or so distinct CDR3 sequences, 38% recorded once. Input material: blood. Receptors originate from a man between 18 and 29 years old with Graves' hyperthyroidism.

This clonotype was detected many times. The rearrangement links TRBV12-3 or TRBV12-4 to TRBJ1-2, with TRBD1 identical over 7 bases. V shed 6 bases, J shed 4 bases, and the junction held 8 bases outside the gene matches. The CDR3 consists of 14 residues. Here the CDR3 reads CASRGGQLPYGYTF. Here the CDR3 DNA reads TGTGCCAGCAGGGGGGGACAGCTCCCCTATGGCTACACCTTC.

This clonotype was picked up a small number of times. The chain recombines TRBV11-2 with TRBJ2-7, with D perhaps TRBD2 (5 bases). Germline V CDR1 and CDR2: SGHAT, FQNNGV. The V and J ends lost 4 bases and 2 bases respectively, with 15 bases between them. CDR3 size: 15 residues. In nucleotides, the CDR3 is TGTGCCAGCAGCTCCTGGGTGCACGGGACCTACGAGCAGTACTTC. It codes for CASSSWVHGTYEQYF.

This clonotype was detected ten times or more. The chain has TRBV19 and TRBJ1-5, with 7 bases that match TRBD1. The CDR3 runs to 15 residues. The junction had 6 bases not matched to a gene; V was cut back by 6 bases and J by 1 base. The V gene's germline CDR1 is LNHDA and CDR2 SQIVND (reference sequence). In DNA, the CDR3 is TGTGCCAGTAGCCGACAGGGTTCGAGCAATCAGCCCCAGCATTTT. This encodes CASSRQGSSNQPQHF.

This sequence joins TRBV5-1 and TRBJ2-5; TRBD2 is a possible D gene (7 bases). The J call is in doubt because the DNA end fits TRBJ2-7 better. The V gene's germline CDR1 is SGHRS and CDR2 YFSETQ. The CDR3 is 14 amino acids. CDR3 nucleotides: TGCGCCAGCAGCTTGTCCAGAGGGGGGGCCGAGCAGTACTTC. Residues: CASSLSRGGAEQYF.

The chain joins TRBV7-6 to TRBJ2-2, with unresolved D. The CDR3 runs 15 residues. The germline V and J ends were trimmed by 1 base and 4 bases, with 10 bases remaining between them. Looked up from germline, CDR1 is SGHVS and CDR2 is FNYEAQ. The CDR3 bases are TGTGCCAGCAGCTTAGTGACCGATTTCACCGGGGAGCTGTTTTTT. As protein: CASSLVTDFTGELFF.

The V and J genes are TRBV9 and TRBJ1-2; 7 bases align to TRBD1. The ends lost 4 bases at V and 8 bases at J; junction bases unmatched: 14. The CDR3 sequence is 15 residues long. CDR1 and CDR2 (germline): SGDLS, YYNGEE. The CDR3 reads CASSSFGEGAKGYTF. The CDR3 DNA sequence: TGTGCCAGCAGCTCATTCGGGGAGGGGGCTAAGGGCTACACCTTC.

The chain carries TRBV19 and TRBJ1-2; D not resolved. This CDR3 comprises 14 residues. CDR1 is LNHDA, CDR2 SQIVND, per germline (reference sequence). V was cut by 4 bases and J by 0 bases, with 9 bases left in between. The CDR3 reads CASSSTRANYGYTF. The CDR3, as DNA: TGTGCCAGTAGTAGCACTAGAGCTAACTATGGCTACACCTTC.

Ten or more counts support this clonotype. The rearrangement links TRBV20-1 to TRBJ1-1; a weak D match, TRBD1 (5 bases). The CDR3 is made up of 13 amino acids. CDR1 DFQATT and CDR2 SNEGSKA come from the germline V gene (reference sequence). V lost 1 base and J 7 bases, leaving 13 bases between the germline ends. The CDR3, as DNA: TGCAGTGCTAGAGTTAGGGGAGGGCATGAAGCTTTCTTT. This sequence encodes CSARVRGGHEAFF.

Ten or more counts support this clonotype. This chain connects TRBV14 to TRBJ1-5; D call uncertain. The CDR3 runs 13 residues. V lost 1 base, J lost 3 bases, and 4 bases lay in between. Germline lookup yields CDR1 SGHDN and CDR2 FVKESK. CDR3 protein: CASSQGDNQPQHF. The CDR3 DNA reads TGTGCCAGCAGCCAAGGGGACAATCAGCCCCAGCATTTT. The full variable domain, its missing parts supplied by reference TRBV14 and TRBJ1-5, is EAGVTQFPSHSVIEKGQTVTLRCDPISGHDNLYWYRRVMGKEIKFLLHFVKESKQDESGMPNNRFLAERTGGTYSTLKVQPAELEDSGVYFCASSQGDNQPQHFGDGTRLSIL.

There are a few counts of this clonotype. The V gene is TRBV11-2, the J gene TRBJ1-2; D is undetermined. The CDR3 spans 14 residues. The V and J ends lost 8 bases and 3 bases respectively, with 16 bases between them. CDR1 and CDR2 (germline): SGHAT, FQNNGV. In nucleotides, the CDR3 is TGTGCCAGCTCACCCCGGGAAGGCGACTATGGCTACACCTTC. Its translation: CASSPREGDYGYTF.

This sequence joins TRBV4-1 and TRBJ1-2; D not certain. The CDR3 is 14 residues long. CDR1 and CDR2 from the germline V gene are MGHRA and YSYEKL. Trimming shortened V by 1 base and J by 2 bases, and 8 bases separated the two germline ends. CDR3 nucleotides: TGCGCCAGCAGCCAAGCTCCCAGGAACTATGGCTACACCTTC. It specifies CASSQAPRNYGYTF.

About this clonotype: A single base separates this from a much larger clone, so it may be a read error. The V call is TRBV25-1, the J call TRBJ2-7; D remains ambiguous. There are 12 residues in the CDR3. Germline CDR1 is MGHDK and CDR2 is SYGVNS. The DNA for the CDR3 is TGTGCCAGCTCCCGTATAGGCTACGAGCAGCACTTC. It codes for CASSRIGYEQHF.

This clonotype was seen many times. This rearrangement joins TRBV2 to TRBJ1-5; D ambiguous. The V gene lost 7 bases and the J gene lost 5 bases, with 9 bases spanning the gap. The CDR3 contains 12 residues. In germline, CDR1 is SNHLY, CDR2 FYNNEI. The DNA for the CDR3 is TGTGCCAGCAATAGGGCGCATCAGCCCCAGCATTTT. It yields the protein CASNRAHQPQHF.

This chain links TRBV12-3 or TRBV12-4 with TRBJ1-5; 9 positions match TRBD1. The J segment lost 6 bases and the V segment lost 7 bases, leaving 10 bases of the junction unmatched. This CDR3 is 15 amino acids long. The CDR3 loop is CASTLGQGVGQPQHF. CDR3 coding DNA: TGTGCCAGCACCCTGGGACAGGGAGTAGGTCAGCCCCAGCATTTT.

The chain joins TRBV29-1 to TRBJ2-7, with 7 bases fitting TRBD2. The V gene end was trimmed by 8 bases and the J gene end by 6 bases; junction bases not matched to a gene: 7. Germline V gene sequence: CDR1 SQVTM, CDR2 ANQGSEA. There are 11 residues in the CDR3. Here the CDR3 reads CSSESGTEQYF. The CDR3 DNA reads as TGCAGCAGTGAGAGCGGGACCGAGCAGTACTTC.

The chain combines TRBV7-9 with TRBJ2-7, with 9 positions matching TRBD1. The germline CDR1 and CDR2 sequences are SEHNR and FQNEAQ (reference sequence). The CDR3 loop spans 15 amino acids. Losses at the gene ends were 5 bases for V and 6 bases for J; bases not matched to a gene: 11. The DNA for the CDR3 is TGTGCCAGCAGCCCAGGGAGGACAGGGGATGGCGAGCAGTACTTC. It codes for CASSPGRTGDGEQYF.

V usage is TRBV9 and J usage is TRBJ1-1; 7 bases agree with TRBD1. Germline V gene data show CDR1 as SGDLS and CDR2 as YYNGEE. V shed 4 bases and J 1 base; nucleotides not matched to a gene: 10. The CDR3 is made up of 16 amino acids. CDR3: CASSLVARTGNTEAFF. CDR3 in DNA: TGTGCCAGCAGCCTCGTAGCGAGGACAGGGAACACTGAAGCTTTCTTT.

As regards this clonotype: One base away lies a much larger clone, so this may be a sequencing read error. CDR3 coding DNA: TGTGCCAGTAGACCTCAGTGGGGGAGGAATCGGCCCCAGCATTTT. This sequence encodes CASRPQWGRNRPQHF. The chain employs TRBV19 and TRBJ1-5, with a weak D call TRBD1 (5 bases). This CDR3 contains 15 residues. CDR1 LNHDA and CDR2 SQIVND come from the germline V gene (reference sequence). Variable domain in full (rest from reference TRBV19 and TRBJ1-5): DGGITQSPKYLFRKEGQNVTLSCEQNLNHDAMYWYRQDPGQGLRLIYYSQIVNDFQKGDIAEGYSVSREKKESFPLTVTSAQKNPTAFYLCASRPQWGRNRPQHFGDGTRLSIL.

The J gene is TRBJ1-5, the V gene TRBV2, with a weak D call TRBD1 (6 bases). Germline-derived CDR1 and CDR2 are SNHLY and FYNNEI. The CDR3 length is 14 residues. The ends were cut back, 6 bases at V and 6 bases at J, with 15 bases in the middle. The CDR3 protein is CASSETGFSQPQHF. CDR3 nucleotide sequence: TGTGCCAGCAGCGAGACAGGTTTTAGTCAGCCCCAGCATTTT. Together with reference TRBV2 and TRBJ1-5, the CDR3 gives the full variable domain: EPEVTQTPSHQVTQMGQEVILRCVPISNHLYFYWYRQILGQKVEFLVSFYNNEISEKSEIFDDQFSVERPDGSNFTLKIRSTKLEDSAMYFCASSETGFSQPQHFGDGTRLSIL.

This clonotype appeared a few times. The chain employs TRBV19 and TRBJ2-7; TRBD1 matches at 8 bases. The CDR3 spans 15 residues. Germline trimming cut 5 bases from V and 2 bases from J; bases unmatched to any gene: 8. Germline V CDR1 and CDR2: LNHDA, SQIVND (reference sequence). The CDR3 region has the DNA TGTGCCAGTAGTGACCGACAGGGGACCCCCTACGAGCAGTACTTC. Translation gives CASSDRQGTPYEQYF.

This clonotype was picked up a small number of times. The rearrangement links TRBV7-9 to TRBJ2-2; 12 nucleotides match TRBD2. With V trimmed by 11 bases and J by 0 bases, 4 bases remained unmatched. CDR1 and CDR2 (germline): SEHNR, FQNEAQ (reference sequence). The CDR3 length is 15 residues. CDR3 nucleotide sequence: TGTGCCCATCTAGCGGGAGGGCCGAACACCGGGGAGCTGTTTTTT. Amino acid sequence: CAHLAGGPNTGELFF.

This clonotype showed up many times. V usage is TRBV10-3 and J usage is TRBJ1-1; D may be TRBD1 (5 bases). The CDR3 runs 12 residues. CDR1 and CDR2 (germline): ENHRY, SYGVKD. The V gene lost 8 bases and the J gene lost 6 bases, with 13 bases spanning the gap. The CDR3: CAIVSRGAEAFF. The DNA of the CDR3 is TGTGCCATCGTCTCTCGGGGGGCTGAAGCTTTCTTT.

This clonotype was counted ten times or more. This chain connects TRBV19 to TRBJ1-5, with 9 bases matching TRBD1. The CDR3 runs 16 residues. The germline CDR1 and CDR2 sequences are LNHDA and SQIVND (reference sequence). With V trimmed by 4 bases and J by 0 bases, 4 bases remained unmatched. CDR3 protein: CASSTGQGVSNQPQHF. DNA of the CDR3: TGTGCCAGTAGTACGGGACAGGGTGTTAGCAATCAGCCCCAGCATTTT.

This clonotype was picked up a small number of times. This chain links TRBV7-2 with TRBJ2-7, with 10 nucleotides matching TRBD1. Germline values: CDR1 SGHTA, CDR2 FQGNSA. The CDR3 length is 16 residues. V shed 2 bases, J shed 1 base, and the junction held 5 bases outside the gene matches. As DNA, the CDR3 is TGTGCCAGCAGCTTAACCCGGGACAGGGGATCCTACGAGCAGTACTTC. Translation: CASSLTRDRGSYEQYF.

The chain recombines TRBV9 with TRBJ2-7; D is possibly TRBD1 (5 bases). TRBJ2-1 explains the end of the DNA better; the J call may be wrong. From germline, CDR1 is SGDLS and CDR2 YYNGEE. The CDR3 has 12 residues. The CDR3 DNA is TGTGCCAGCAGCGCACAGGACAATGAGCAGTTCTTC. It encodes CASSAQDNEQFF.

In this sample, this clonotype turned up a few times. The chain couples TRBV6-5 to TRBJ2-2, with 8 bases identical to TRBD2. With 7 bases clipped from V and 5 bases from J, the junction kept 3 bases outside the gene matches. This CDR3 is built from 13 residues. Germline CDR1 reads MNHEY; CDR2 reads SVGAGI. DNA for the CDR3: TGTGCCAGCACCGGGAGGGTTACCGGGGAGCTGTTTTTT. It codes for CASTGRVTGELFF.

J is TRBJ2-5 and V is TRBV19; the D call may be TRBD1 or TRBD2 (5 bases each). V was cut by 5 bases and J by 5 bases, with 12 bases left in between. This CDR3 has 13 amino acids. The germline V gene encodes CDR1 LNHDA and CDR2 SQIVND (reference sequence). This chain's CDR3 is CASSLWDRETQYF. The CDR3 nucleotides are TGTGCCAGTAGTCTCTGGGACCGGGAGACCCAGTACTTC.

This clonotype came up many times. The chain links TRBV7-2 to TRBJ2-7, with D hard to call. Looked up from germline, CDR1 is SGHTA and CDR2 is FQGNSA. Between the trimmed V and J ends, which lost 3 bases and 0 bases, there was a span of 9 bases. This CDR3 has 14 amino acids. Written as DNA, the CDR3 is TGTGCCAGCAGCTTGGGCGATATCTCCTACGAGCAGTACTTC. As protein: CASSLGDISYEQYF.